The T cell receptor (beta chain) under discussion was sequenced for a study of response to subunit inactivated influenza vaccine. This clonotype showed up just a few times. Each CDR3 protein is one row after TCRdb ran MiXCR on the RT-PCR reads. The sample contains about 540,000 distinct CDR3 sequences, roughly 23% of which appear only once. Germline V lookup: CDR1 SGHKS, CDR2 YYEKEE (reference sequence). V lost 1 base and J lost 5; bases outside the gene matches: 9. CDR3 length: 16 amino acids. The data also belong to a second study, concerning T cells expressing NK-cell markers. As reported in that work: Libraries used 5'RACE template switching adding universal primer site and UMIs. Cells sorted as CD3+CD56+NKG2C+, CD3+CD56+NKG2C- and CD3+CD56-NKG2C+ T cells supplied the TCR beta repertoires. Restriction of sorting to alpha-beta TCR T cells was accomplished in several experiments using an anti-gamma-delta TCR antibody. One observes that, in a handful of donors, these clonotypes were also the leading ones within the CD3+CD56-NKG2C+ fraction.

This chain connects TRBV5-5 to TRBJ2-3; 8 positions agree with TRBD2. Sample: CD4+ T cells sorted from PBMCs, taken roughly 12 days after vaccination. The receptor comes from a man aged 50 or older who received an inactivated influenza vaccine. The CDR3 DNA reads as TGTGCCAGCAGCTTGTTGCGGGGGGCCGTCGGAGATACGCAGTATTTT. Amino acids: CASSLLRGAVGDTQYF.